Listed below are T cell receptor beta chains from one sample, sequenced in a study of blood T cell repertoires in COVID-19. Clones were sequenced by immunoSEQ multiplex PCR, and TCRdb holds only the in-frame ones, with some missing. This sample yields approximately 480,000 clones, of which roughly 87% are seen a single time; around 0.64% belongs to the top ten. The sample comprised PBMCs or T cells enriched from blood (not recorded which). Receptors originate from a woman aged 18 to 35 who had recovered from COVID-19. Each CDR3 is given with its conserved first and last residue. The D gene is left open where the match is weak.

J gene	V gene	D gene	CDR3 protein	CDR3 DNA
TRBJ2-1	TRBV7-6	TRBD2	CASSLTRTSASYNEQFF	TGTGCCAGCAGCTTAACAAGGACTAGCGCGTCCTACAATGAGCAGTTCTTC
TRBJ1-2	TRBV19	.	CASSIDSNYGYTF	TGTGCCAGTAGTATCGACTCTAACTATGGCTACACCTTC
TRBJ2-3	TRBV30	.	CASARGTDTQYF	TGTGCCTCGGCGAGGGGCACAGATACGCAGTATTTT
TRBJ2-5	TRBV28	.	CASSFSYRDQETQYF	TGTGCCAGCAGTTTCTCATACCGGGACCAAGAGACCCAGTACTTC
TRBJ1-1	TRBV5-1	TRBD1	CASSATGGGTEAFF	TGCGCCAGCAGCGCTACAGGGGGCGGCACTGAAGCTTTCTTT
TRBJ1-5	TRBV4-1	TRBD1	CASSQEPADRGLGNQPQHF	TGCGCCAGCAGCCAAGAACCGGCCGACAGGGGGTTGGGCAATCAGCCCCAGCATTTT
TRBJ1-1	TRBV6-5	.	CASRSHLGLGHEAFF	TGTGCCAGCAGGTCTCATCTCGGACTGGGCCATGAAGCTTTCTTT
TRBJ2-1	TRBV24-1	.	CATSDHREPYNEQFF	TGTGCCACCAGTGATCACAGGGAACCGTACAATGAGCAGTTCTTC
TRBJ2-7	TRBV20-1	TRBD2	CSASSGLAYSEQYF	TGCAGTGCTAGTTCCGGACTAGCTTATAGCGAGCAGTACTTC
TRBJ1-1	TRBV6-4	TRBD1	CASREDDRVPEAFF	TGTGCCAGCAGGGAAGATGACAGGGTGCCCGAAGCTTTCTTT
TRBJ2-1	TRBV19	TRBD2	CASRGGGNVLNEQFF	TGTGCCAGTAGGGGCGGGGGGAACGTGTTGAATGAGCAGTTCTTC
TRBJ2-2	TRBV19	TRBD1	CASSKWDRVNTGELFF	TGTGCCAGTAGTAAATGGGACAGGGTGAACACCGGGGAGCTGTTTTTT